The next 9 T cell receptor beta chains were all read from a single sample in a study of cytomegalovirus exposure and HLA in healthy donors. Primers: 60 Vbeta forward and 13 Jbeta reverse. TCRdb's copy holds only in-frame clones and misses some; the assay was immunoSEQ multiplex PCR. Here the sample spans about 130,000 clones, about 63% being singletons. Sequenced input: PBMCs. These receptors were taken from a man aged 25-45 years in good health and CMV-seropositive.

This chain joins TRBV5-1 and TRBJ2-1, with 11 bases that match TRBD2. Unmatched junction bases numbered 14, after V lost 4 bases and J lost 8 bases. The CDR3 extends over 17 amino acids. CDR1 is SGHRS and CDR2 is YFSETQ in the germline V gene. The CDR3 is CASSPGLAGGPGDEQFF. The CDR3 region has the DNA TGCGCCAGCAGCCCTGGGTTAGCGGGAGGGCCTGGGGATGAGCAGTTCTTC.

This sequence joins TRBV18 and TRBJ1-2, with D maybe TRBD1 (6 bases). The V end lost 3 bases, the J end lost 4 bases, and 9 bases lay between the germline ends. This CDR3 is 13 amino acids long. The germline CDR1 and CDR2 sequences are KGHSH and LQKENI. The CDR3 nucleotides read TGTGCCAGCTCACCGACAGGTGTCTATGGCTACACCTTC. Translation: CASSPTGVYGYTF.

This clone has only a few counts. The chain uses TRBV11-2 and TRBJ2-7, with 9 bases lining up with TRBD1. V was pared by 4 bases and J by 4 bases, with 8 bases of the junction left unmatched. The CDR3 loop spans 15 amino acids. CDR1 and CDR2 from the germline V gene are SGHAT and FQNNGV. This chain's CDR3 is CASSSTGGKFYEQYF. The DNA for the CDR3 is TGTGCCAGCAGCTCTACAGGGGGCAAATTTTACGAGCAGTACTTC.

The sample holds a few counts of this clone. CDR3 amino acids: CASRDSSNQPQHF. In DNA, the CDR3 is TGTGCCAGCAGGGACAGTAGCAATCAGCCCCAGCATTTT. V is TRBV6-1 and J is TRBJ1-5, with D tentatively TRBD1 (6 bases). The germline gives CDR1 MNHNS, CDR2 SASEGT. This CDR3 has 13 residues. The germline V and J ends were trimmed by 6 bases and 0 bases, with 6 bases remaining between them.

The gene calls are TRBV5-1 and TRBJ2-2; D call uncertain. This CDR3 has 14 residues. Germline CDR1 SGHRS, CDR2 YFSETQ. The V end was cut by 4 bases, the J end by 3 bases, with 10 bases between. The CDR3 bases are TGCGCCAGCAGCCGGGTGGTTGACACCGGGGAGCTGTTTTTT. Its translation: CASSRVVDTGELFF.

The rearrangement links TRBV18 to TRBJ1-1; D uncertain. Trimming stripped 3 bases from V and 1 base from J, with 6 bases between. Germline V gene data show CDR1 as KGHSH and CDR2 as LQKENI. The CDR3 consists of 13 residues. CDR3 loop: CASSPTRNTEAFF. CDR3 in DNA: TGTGCCAGCTCACCCACGCGGAACACTGAAGCTTTCTTT.

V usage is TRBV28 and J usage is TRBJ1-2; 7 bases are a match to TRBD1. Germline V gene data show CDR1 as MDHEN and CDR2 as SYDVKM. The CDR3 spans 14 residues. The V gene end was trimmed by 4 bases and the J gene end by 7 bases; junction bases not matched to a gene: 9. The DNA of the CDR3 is TGTGCCAGCAGTTCCTACCGACAGGGCTCTGGCTACACCTTC. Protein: CASSSYRQGSGYTF.

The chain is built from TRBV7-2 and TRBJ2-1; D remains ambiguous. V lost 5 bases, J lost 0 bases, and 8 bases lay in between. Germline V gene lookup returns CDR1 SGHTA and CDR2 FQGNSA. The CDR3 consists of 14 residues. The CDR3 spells CASSPPGSYNEQFF. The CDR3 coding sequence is TGTGCCAGCAGCCCCCCCGGCTCCTACAATGAGCAGTTCTTC.

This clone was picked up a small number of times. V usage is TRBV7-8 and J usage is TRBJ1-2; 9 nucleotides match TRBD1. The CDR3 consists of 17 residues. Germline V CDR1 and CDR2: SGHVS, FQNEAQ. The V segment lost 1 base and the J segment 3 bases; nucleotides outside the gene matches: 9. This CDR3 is CASSLDIRGTGHYGYTF. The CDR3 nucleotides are TGTGCCAGCAGCTTAGATATACGGGGGACAGGGCACTATGGCTACACCTTC. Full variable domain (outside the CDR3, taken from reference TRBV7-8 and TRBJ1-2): GAGVSQSPRYKVAKRGQDVALRCDPISGHVSLFWYQQALGQGPEFLTYFQNEAQLDKSGLPSDRFFAERPEGSVSTLKIQRTQQEDSAVYLCASSLDIRGTGHYGYTFGSGTRLTVV.